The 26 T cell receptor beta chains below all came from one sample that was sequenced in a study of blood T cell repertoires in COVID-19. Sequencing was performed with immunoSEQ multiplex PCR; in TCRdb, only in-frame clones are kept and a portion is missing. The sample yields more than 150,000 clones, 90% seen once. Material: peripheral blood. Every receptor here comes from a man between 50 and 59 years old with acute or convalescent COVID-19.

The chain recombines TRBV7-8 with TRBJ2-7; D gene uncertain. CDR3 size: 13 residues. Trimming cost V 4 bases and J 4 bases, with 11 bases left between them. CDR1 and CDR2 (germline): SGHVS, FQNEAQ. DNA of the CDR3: TGTGCCAGCAGCTCCCTCAGGAATTACGAGCAGTACGTC. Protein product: CASSSLRNYEQYV.

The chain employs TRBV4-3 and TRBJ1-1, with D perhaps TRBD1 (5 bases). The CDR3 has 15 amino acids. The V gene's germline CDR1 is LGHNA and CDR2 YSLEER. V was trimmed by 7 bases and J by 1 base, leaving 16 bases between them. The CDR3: CASTRKGGGNTEAFF. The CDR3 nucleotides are TGCGCCAGCACACGAAAAGGCGGGGGGAACACTGAAGCTTTCTTT.

CDR3 amino acids: CAWTGGADTQYF. The CDR3 DNA reads as TGTGCCTGGACTGGGGGGGCAGATACGCAGTATTTT. The chain couples TRBV30 to TRBJ2-3; 7 bases agree with TRBD2. This CDR3 is 12 amino acids long. V gave up 4 bases and J gave up 4 bases; unmatched junction bases: 2. CDR1 is GTSNPN and CDR2 is SVGIG in the germline V gene (reference sequence).

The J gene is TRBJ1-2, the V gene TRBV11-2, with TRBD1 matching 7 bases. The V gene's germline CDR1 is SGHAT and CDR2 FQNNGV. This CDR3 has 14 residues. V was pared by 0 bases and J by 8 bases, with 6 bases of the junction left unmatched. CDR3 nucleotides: TGTGCCAGCAGCTTAGACAGGGGGTCGGAAGGCTACACCTTC. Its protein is CASSLDRGSEGYTF.

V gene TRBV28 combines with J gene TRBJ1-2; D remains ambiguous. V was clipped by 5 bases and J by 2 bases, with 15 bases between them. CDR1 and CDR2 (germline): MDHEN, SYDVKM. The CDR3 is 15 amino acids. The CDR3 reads CASSPPDSANYGYTF. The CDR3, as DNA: TGTGCCAGCAGTCCCCCCGACTCGGCGAACTATGGCTACACCTTC.

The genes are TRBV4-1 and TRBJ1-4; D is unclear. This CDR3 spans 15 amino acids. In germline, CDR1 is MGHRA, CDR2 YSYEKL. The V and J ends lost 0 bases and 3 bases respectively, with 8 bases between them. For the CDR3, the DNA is TGCGCCAGCAGCCAAGATATTACAGCTAATGAAAAACTGTTTTTT. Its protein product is CASSQDITANEKLFF.

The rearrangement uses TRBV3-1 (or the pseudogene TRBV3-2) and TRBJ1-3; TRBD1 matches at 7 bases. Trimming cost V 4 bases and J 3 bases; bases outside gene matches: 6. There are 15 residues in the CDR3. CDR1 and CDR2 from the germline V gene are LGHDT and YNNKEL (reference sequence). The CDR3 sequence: CASSLTTGVGNTIYF. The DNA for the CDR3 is TGTGCCAGCAGCCTAACCACAGGGGTTGGAAACACCATATATTTT.

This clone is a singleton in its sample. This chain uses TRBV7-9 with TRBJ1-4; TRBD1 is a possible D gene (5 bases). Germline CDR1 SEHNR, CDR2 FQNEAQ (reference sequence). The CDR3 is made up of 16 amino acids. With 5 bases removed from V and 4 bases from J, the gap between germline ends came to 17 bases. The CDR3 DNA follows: TGTGCCAGCAGCCGCCTTTCACAGGAATATAATGAAAAACTGTTTTTT. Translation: CASSRLSQEYNEKLFF.

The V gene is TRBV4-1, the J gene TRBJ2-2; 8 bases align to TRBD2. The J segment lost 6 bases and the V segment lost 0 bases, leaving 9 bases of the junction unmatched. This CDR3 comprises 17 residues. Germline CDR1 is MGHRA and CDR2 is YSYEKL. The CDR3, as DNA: TGCGCCAGCAGCCAAGATTTAGGGACTAGACTCCCCGGGGAGCTGTTTTTT. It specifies CASSQDLGTRLPGELFF.

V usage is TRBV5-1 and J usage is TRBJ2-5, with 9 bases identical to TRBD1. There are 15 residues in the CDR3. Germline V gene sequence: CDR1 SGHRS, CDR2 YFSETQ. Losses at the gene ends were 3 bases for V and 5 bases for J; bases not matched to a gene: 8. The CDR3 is CASSSGQGIFETQYF. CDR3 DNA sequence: TGCGCCAGCAGCTCGGGACAGGGAATCTTTGAGACCCAGTACTTC.

CDR3 loop: CASSLDPGETYEQYF. CDR3 sequence (DNA): TGTGCCAGCAGCTTAGACCCCGGGGAAACCTACGAGCAGTACTTC. The chain joins TRBV7-8 to TRBJ2-7, with D possibly matching TRBD2 (5 bases). Germline loops: CDR1 SGHVS, CDR2 FQNEAQ. The V gene lost 1 base and the J gene lost 2 bases, with 12 bases spanning the gap. CDR3 length: 15 residues.

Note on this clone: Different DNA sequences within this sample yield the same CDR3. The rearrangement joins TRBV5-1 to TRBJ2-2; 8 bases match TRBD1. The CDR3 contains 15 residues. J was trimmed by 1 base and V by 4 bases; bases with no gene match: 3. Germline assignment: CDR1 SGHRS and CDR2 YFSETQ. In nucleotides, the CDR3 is TGCGCCAGCAGCCTCGGACAGGGGAACACCGGGGAGCTGTTTTTT. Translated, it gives CASSLGQGNTGELFF.

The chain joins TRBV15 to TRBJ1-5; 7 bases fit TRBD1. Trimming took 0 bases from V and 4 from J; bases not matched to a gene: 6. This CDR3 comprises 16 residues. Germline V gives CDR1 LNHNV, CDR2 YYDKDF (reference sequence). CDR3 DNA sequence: TGTGCCACCAGCAGAGATCGGACAGGAAAAAATCAGCCCCAGCATTTT. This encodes CATSRDRTGKNQPQHF.

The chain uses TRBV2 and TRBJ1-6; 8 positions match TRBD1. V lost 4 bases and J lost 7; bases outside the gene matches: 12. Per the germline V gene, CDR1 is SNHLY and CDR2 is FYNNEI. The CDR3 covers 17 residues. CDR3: CASSARGTGTGNSPLHF. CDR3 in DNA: TGTGCCAGCAGTGCCCGCGGAACCGGGACAGGAAATTCACCCCTCCACTTT.

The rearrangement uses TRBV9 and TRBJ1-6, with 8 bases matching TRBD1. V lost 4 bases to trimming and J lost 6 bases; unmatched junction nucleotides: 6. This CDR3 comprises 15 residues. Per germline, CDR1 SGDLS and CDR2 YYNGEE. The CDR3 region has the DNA TGTGCCAGCAGCCCCCGGGACAGGTCTAATTCACCCCTCCACTTT. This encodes CASSPRDRSNSPLHF.

CDR3 in amino acids: CASSSPSGSSYNEQFF. The CDR3 DNA follows: TGTGCCAGCAGCTCCCCTAGCGGGAGCTCCTACAATGAGCAGTTCTTC. The chain links TRBV7-9 to TRBJ2-1, with 10 bases fitting TRBD2. The CDR3 length is 16 residues. The germline V gene encodes CDR1 SEHNR and CDR2 FQNEAQ (reference sequence). The trim removed 4 bases at V and 0 bases at J, leaving 3 bases unmatched. Based on the CDR3 plus reference TRBV7-9 and TRBJ2-1, the full variable domain is DTGVSQNPRHKITKRGQNVTFRCDPISEHNRLYWYRQTLGQGPEFLTYFQNEAQLEKSRLLSDRFSAERPKGSFSTLEIQRTEQGDSAMYLCASSSPSGSSYNEQFFGPGTRLTVL.

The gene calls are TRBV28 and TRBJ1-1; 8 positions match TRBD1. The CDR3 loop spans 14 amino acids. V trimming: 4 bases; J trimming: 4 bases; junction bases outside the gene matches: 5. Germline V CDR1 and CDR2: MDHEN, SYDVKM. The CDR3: CASSSGGRGTEAFF. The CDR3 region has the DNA TGTGCCAGCAGTTCAGGGGGCCGGGGCACTGAAGCTTTCTTT.

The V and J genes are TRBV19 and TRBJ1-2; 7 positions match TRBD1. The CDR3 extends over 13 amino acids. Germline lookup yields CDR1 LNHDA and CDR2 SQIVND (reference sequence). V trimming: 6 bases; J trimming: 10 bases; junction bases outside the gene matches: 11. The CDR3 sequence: CASSSPGGGLYTF. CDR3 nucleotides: TGTGCCAGTAGCTCCCCCGGAGGGGGCCTCTACACCTTC.

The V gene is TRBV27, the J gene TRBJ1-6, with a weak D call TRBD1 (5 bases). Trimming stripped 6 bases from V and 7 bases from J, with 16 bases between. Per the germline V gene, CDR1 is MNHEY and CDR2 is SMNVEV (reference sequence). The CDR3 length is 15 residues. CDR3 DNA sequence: TGTGCCAGCAGACTTCAGGGAGGTATGAATTCACCCCTCCACTTT. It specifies CASRLQGGMNSPLHF.

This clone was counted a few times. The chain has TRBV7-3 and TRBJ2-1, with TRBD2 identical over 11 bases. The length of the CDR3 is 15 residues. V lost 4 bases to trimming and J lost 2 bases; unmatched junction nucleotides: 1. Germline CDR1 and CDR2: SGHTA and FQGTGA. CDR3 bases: TGTGCCAGCAGCTCTAGCGGGAGGCCCTACAATGAGCAGTTCTTC. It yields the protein CASSSSGRPYNEQFF. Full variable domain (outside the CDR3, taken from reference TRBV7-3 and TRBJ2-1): GAGVSQTPSNKVTEKGKYVELRCDPISGHTALYWYRQSLGQGPEFLIYFQGTGAADDSGLPNDRFFAVRPEGSVSTLKIQRTERGDSAVYLCASSSSGRPYNEQFFGPGTRLTVL.

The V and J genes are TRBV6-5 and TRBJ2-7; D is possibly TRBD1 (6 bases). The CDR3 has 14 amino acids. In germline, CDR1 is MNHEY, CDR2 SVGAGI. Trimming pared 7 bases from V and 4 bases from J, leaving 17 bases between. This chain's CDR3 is CASKIGQLKYEQYF. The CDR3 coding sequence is TGTGCCAGCAAAATCGGACAGTTAAAATACGAGCAGTACTTC.

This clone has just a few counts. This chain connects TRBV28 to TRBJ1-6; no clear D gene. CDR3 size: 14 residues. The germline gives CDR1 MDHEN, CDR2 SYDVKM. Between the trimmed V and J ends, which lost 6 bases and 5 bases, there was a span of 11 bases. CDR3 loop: CASSSTANNSPLHF. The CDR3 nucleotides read TGTGCCAGCAGCTCAACAGCAAATAATTCACCCCTCCACTTT.

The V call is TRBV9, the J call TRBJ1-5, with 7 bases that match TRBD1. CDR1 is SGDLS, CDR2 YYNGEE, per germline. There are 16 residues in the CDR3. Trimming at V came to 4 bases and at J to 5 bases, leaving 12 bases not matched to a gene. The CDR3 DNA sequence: TGTGCCAGCAGCCCTTTCTCCGGGACAGCGGATCAGCCCCAGCATTTT. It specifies CASSPFSGTADQPQHF.

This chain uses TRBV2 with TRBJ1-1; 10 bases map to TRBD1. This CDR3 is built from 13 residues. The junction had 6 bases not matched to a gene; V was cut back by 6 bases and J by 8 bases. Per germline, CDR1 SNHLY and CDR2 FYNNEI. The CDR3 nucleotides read TGTGCCAGCAGGGGACAGGGGTACTTAGAAGCTTTCTTT. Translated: CASRGQGYLEAFF.

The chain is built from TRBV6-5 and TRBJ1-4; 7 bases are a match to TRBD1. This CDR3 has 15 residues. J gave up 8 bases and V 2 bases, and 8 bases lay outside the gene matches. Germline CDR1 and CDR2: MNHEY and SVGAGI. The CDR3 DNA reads TGTGCCAGCAGTTACCAAGACAGGGTTGGAGAAAAACTGTTTTTT. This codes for CASSYQDRVGEKLFF.

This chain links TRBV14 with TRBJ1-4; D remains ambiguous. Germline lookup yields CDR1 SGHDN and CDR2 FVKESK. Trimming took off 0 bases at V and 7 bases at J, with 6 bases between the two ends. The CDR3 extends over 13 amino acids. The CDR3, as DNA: TGTGCCAGCAGCCAAGATCGTCGTGAAAAACTGTTTTTT. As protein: CASSQDRREKLFF.